This is a list of T cell receptor beta chains from one sample in a study of siplizumab effects on memory and regulatory T cells. Clones were read by immunoSEQ multiplex PCR, and TCRdb kept only the in-frame ones, dropping some. The sample has some 110,000 clones; around 93% are singletons. The sequencing input was CD4+ T cells sorted from blood. These receptors were collected from a human donor in good health. CDR3s include the opening cysteine and the closing phenylalanine or tryptophan. Fields, in order: clone size, D gene, J gene, V gene, CDR3 DNA, CDR3 protein. The D gene is left open where the match is weak. The size of a clone is reported for some rows only, either as once, few or many, or as a class for expanded clones.

abundance: once
d_gene: -
j_gene: TRBJ2-5
v_gene: TRBV9
CDR3nt: TGTGCCAGCAGCTCAACATCGGGTACTGAGACCCAGTACTTC
CDR3aa: CASSSTSGTETQYF

abundance: once
d_gene: -
j_gene: TRBJ1-1
v_gene: TRBV6-6
CDR3nt: TGTGCCAGCAGGGCACGGTCAAACACTGAAGCTTTCTTT
CDR3aa: CASRARSNTEAFF

abundance: -
d_gene: -
j_gene: TRBJ1-1
v_gene: TRBV6-1
CDR3nt: TGTGCCACCCGGTTAAGCAGGGAGCCCCGGACTGAAGCTTTCTTT
CDR3aa: CATRLSREPRTEAFF

abundance: -
d_gene: -
j_gene: TRBJ2-7
v_gene: TRBV4-2
CDR3nt: TGTGCCAGCAGCGAGAAGGGCCTTAAACTCGGCGAGCAGTACTTC
CDR3aa: CASSEKGLKLGEQYF

abundance: -
d_gene: -
j_gene: TRBJ2-5
v_gene: TRBV7-3
CDR3nt: TGTGCCAGCAGCTTGGGTACGGCTTCGCCTCAAGAGACCCAGTACTTC
CDR3aa: CASSLGTASPQETQYF

abundance: -
d_gene: TRBD2
j_gene: TRBJ2-1
v_gene: TRBV14
CDR3nt: TGTGCCAGCAGACTAGCGGGACTTTACAATGAGCAGTTCTTC
CDR3aa: CASRLAGLYNEQFF

abundance: once
d_gene: -
j_gene: TRBJ1-6
v_gene: TRBV6-1
CDR3nt: TGTGCCAGCAGCGAACGCACGGGACTCTACTCACCCCTCCACTTT
CDR3aa: CASSERTGLYSPLHF

abundance: -
d_gene: -
j_gene: TRBJ2-3
v_gene: TRBV7-2
CDR3nt: TGTGCCAGCAGCTTAAATGTCGGGGGAAGCACAGATACGCAGTATTTT
CDR3aa: CASSLNVGGSTDTQYF

abundance: -
d_gene: -
j_gene: TRBJ2-7
v_gene: TRBV4-1
CDR3nt: TGCGCCAGCAGCCTCGACGGGGCATCCTACGAGCAGTACTTC
CDR3aa: CASSLDGASYEQYF

abundance: -
d_gene: -
j_gene: TRBJ1-2
v_gene: TRBV14
CDR3nt: TGTGCCAGCAGCCAAGATGTCGGGTCCTATGGCTACACCTTC
CDR3aa: CASSQDVGSYGYTF

abundance: -
d_gene: TRBD1
j_gene: TRBJ2-3
v_gene: TRBV7-8
CDR3nt: TGTGCCAGCAGCTTCGGGGGGACAGGGAAAACAGATACGCAGTATTTT
CDR3aa: CASSFGGTGKTDTQYF

abundance: -
d_gene: -
j_gene: TRBJ2-3
v_gene: TRBV7-2
CDR3nt: TGTGCCAGCAGCTTAACACAGGCGCGCACAGATACGCAGTATTTT
CDR3aa: CASSLTQARTDTQYF

abundance: -
d_gene: -
j_gene: TRBJ2-6
v_gene: TRBV19
CDR3nt: TGTGCCAGTAGCCAGGGTTTCTCTGGGGCCAACGTCCTGACTTTC
CDR3aa: CASSQGFSGANVLTF

abundance: -
d_gene: TRBD1
j_gene: TRBJ1-4
v_gene: TRBV5-8
CDR3nt: TGTGCCAGCAGCTTTTTTTCGGGACAGGCTAATGAAAAACTGTTTTTT
CDR3aa: CASSFFSGQANEKLFF

abundance: -
d_gene: -
j_gene: TRBJ2-5
v_gene: TRBV7-9
CDR3nt: TGTGCCAGCAGCCCACAGGGCCACCAAGAGACCCAGTACTTC
CDR3aa: CASSPQGHQETQYF

abundance: -
d_gene: -
j_gene: TRBJ2-3
v_gene: TRBV5-4
CDR3nt: TGTGCCAGCAGCTTGGTAGCGTCTAGCGATACGCAGTATTTT
CDR3aa: CASSLVASSDTQYF

abundance: -
d_gene: -
j_gene: TRBJ1-6
v_gene: TRBV6-1
CDR3nt: TGTGCCAGCAGTGAAGATTATCATTCTAATTCACCCCTCCACTTT
CDR3aa: CASSEDYHSNSPLHF

abundance: -
d_gene: -
j_gene: TRBJ2-3
v_gene: TRBV4-3
CDR3nt: TGCGCCAGCAGCCAAGGGGGTGCGAGGACCACAGATACGCAGTATTTT
CDR3aa: CASSQGGARTTDTQYF

abundance: -
d_gene: -
j_gene: TRBJ2-1
v_gene: TRBV20-1
CDR3nt: TGCAGTGCTAGTCGTGAGCAGTTCTTC
CDR3aa: CSASREQFF

abundance: -
d_gene: -
j_gene: TRBJ2-1
v_gene: TRBV4-1
CDR3nt: TGCGCCAGCAGCCCCGGACCAAACATCTATGAGCAGTTCTTC
CDR3aa: CASSPGPNIYEQFF

abundance: -
d_gene: -
j_gene: TRBJ2-5
v_gene: TRBV5-4
CDR3nt: TGTGCCAGCAGCTTGGGGTCCAAGCCAGAGACCCAGTACTTC
CDR3aa: CASSLGSKPETQYF

abundance: once
d_gene: -
j_gene: TRBJ2-5
v_gene: TRBV11-3
CDR3nt: TGTGCCAGCAGCCCCACCGTGGAGACCCAGTACTTC
CDR3aa: CASSPTVETQYF

abundance: once
d_gene: -
j_gene: TRBJ1-1
v_gene: TRBV28
CDR3nt: TGTGCCAGCCGAACGGGGGCTAGCACTGAAGCTTTCTTT
CDR3aa: CASRTGASTEAFF

abundance: -
d_gene: -
j_gene: TRBJ2-1
v_gene: TRBV6-5
CDR3nt: TGTGCCAGCAACCCGCCTTTGGGGGGAACTGAGCAGTTCTTC
CDR3aa: CASNPPLGGTEQFF

abundance: -
d_gene: TRBD1
j_gene: TRBJ2-7
v_gene: TRBV28
CDR3nt: TGTGCCACAGCCCTGACAGGGGCTTCCTACGAGCAGTACTTC
CDR3aa: CATALTGASYEQYF

abundance: once
d_gene: TRBD2
j_gene: TRBJ2-2
v_gene: TRBV5-4
CDR3nt: TGTGCCAGCAGCTACCGGACTAGCGGGAGTGCCGGGGAGCTGTTTTTT
CDR3aa: CASSYRTSGSAGELFF